This paragraph covers one T cell receptor (beta chain) sequence. The ends lost 2 bases at V and 6 bases at J; junction bases unmatched: 7. This CDR3 is 16 amino acids long. In germline, CDR1 is LGHNA, CDR2 YSLEER. This sample stems from a study of blood T cell repertoires in COVID-19. Study-level information: There were acute and convalescent COVID-19 samples, and they came from the United States, Italy and Spain. Sample material is recorded as cDNA or gDNA derived from T cells, B-cell-depleted T cells, or PBMCs.

In the original analysis: Scientists estimated how many nucleated cells there were by amplifying reference gene primers. Sequencing used immunoSEQ multiplex PCR; TCRdb keeps in-frame clones, though not all of them. That table gives V, J and clone size, and the DNA gave D and trimming. Of roughly 120,000 clones in the sample, approximately 87% were seen once. The V gene is TRBV4-3, the J gene TRBJ2-2, with TRBD2 matching 9 bases. The TCR comes from a woman in her sixties or seventies with acute or convalescent COVID-19. Sequencing was done on a sample of peripheral blood. CDR3 coding DNA: TGCGCCAGCAGCCAAAGGTGGGCGGGAGGGCCCGGGGAGCTGTTTTTT. It translates to CASSQRWAGGPGELFF.